The clone carrying this TCR beta chain was found once. This sample is drawn from a study of blood T cell repertoires in COVID-19. The repertoire was sequenced with immunoSEQ multiplex PCR; TCRdb's copy has only in-frame clones and lacks some. The sample carries tens of thousands of clones, approximately 87% recorded once. The V end lost 3 bases, the J end lost 6 bases, and 9 bases lay between the germline ends. Germline V CDR1 and CDR2: MDHEN, SYDVKM. This CDR3 has 12 amino acids. The sequence came from a human donor in a cohort sampled during active COVID-19. The chain employs TRBV28 and TRBJ2-7; D possibly corresponds to TRBD1 (6 bases). Sequenced: peripheral blood. As DNA, the CDR3 is TGTGCCAGCAGTTTTCTAGGGGGCGAGCAGTACTTC. This codes for CASSFLGGEQYF.